The sequence of this T cell receptor beta chain was determined in a study of cytomegalovirus exposure and HLA in healthy donors. The overall study: Around 78 million unique TCR sequences came from HLA-typed donors in an early release.

As regards this clone: As yet, its antigen is unknown.

The germline V gene has CDR1 LNHDA and CDR2 SQIVND (reference sequence). The CDR3 runs 13 residues. V was pared by 8 bases and J by 2 bases, with 3 bases of the junction left unmatched. Overall study results and limits: When analyzed later, a missense DCLRE1C variant was found to be linked to TCR beta V- and J-gene trimming.

PCR amplification relied on 60 Vbeta primers (plus 13 Jbeta primers). Data came from immunoSEQ multiplex PCR; TCRdb stores just in-frame clones and leaves some out. Among 150,000 or so clones, 80% to 85% were seen once, and the ten largest hold around 2%. Material for sequencing was PBMCs. The receptor comes from a man between 18 and 29 years old in good health and CMV-seronegative. The chain couples TRBV19 to TRBJ1-5, with 7 bases fitting TRBD1. CDR3 nucleotide sequence: TGTGCCAGTCGCACAGGGGGCAATCAGCCCCAGCATTTT. It specifies CASRTGGNQPQHF.